This T cell receptor beta chain stems from a study of T cell responses to AZD1222 COVID-19 vaccine. Method: immunoSEQ multiplex PCR; TCRdb's copy keeps in-frame clones and lacks some. The top ten hold approximately 10% of the sample, which has nearly 90,000 clones, 85% to 90% seen once. This clone was seen a single time. V dropped 4 bases and J dropped 10 bases, with 19 bases sitting between them. Germline CDR1 is LNHNV and CDR2 is YYDKDF (reference sequence). The CDR3 loop spans 14 amino acids. The V gene is TRBV15, the J gene TRBJ1-1, with D tentatively TRBD1 (5 bases). This clonotype originated in an adult in good health. The sample in question was peripheral blood, obtained on day 0 of MenACWY control vaccination. CDR3 sequence reads: CATSTPWGELVAFF. Written as DNA, the CDR3 is TGTGCCACCAGCACCCCTTGGGGGGAGCTGGTAGCTTTCTTT.